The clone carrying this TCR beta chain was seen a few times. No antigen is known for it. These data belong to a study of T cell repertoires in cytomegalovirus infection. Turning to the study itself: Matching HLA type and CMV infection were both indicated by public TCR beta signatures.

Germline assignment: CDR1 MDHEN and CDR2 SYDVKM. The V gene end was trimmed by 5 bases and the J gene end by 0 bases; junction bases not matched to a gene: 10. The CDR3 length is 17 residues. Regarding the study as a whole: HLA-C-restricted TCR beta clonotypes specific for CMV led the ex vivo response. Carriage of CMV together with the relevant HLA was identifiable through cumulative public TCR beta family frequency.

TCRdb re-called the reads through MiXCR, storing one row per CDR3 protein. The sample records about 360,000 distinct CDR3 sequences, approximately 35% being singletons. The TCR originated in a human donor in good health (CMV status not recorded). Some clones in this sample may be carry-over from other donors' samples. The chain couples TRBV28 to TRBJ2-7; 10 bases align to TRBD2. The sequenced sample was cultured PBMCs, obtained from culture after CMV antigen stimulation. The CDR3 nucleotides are TGTGCCAGCAGTCCAGACCTAGGGACTAGCGACTCCTACGAGCAGTACTTC. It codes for CASSPDLGTSDSYEQYF.